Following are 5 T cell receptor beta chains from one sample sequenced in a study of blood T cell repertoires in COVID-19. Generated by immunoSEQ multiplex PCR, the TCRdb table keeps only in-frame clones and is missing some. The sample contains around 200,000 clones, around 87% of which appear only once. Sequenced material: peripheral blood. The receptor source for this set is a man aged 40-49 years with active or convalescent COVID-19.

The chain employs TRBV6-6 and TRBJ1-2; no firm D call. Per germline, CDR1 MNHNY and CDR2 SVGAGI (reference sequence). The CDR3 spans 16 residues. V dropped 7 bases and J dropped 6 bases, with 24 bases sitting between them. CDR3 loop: CASILLLTTAVDGYTF. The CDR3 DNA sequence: TGTGCCAGCATTTTACTATTAACCACCGCGGTGGATGGCTACACCTTC.

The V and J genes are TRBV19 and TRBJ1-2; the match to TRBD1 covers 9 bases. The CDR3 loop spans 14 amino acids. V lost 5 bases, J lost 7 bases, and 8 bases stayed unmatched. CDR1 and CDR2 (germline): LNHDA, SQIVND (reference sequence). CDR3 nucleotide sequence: TGTGCCAGTAGTCCCCGGACAGGGGAGCTTGGCTACACCTTC. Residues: CASSPRTGELGYTF.

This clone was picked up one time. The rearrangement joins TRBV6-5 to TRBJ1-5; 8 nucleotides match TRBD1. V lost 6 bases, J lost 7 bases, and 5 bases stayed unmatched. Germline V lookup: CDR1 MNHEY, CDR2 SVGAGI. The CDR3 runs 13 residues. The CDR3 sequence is CASSRGRRQPQHF. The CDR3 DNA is TGTGCCAGCAGCAGGGGGCGCCGGCAGCCCCAGCATTTT.

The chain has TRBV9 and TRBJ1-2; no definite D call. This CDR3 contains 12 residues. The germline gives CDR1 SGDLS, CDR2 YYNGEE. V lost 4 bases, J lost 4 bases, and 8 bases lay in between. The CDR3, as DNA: TGTGCCAGCAGCAACCGGGGCTATGGCTACACCTTC. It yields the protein CASSNRGYGYTF.

Here the CDR3 DNA reads TGTGCCTGGACGACAGGACAGGGAGGGACTGGAAACACCATATATTTT. Its protein is CAWTTGQGGTGNTIYF. The chain joins TRBV30 to TRBJ1-3, with 8 bases matching TRBD1. Germline V CDR1 and CDR2: GTSNPN, SVGIG (reference sequence). Trimming took 4 bases from V and 2 from J; bases not matched to a gene: 10. This CDR3 spans 16 amino acids.